Shown below are 5 T cell receptor beta chains from a single sample sequenced in a study of shared clonotypes between healthy human individuals (dated by TCRdb to 2020 to 2022). Library construction relied on the immunoSEQ multiplex PCR assay. The source is immuneACCESS, and TCRdb retained only in-frame sequences with V and J called. Part of the clones is not carried over; for the studies checked, unresolved V genes explain less than half of this, and the remainder is unexplained. The sample has approximately 840,000 clones on record, approximately 96% of them singletons. The ten largest clones capture around 0.21% of the sample. For the CD8 naive samples, CD45RO-negative cells were positively selected for CCR7, yielding a CD45RA+CCR7+ population from which TemRA cells were excluded. The source material was naive CD8+ T cells sorted from blood. Read against the paper, the sample's cell subset or site label means: CD45RA+CCR7+. These TCRs come from a man aged 30 to 45 in good health.

The chain couples TRBV19 to TRBJ2-7, with D hard to call. The V gene lost 6 bases and the J gene lost 0 bases, with 9 bases spanning the gap. The CDR3 covers 13 residues. Per germline, CDR1 LNHDA and CDR2 SQIVND (reference sequence). The CDR3 DNA sequence: TGTGCCAGTAGGGAAACCAACTCCTACGAGCAGTACTTC. Protein sequence: CASRETNSYEQYF.

This chain connects TRBV7-9 to TRBJ2-1, with a tentative D call TRBD1 (6 bases). Trimming cost V 0 bases and J 0 bases, with 9 bases left between them. The CDR3 has 16 amino acids. Germline lookup yields CDR1 SEHNR and CDR2 FQNEAQ (reference sequence). The CDR3 nucleotides read TGTGCCAGCAGCTTAGCGGGACACCTCTCCTACAATGAGCAGTTCTTC. This sequence encodes CASSLAGHLSYNEQFF.

The V call is TRBV7-2, the J call TRBJ1-2; 7 positions match TRBD1. Trimming took 5 bases from V and 4 from J; bases not matched to a gene: 7. Germline assignment: CDR1 SGHTA and CDR2 FQGNSA. The CDR3 consists of 14 residues. CDR3 DNA: TGTGCCAGCAGCCACCCGGGACAGATCTATGGCTACACCTTC. Translation: CASSHPGQIYGYTF.

The chain employs TRBV6-5 and TRBJ2-7; 10 bases align to TRBD1. Germline CDR1 MNHEY, CDR2 SVGAGI. CDR3 length: 15 residues. J was trimmed by 2 bases and V by 7 bases; bases with no gene match: 8. The CDR3 nucleotides read TGTGCCAGCACCCCGAGGGGGACAGGGGCCTACGAGCAGTACTTC. This translates into CASTPRGTGAYEQYF.

The chain employs TRBV2 and TRBJ2-1, with 8 bases aligning to TRBD2. Germline CDR1 and CDR2: SNHLY and FYNNEI. The CDR3 runs to 15 residues. V shed 7 bases and J 3 bases; nucleotides not matched to a gene: 8. This chain's CDR3 is CASTGRGVVYNEQFF. The CDR3 DNA reads as TGTGCCAGCACCGGGAGGGGGGTAGTCTACAATGAGCAGTTCTTC.